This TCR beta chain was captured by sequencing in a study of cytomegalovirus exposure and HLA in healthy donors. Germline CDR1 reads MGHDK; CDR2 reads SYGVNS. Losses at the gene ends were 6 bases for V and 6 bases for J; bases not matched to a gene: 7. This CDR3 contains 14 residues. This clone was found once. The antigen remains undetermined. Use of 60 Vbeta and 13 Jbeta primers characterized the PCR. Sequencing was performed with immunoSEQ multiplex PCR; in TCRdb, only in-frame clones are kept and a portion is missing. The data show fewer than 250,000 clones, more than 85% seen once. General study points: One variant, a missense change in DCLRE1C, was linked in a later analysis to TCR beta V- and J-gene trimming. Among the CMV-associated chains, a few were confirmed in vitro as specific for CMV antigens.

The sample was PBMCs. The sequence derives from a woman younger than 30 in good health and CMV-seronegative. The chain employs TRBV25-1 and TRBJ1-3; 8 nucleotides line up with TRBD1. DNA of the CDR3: TGTGCCAGCAGGAACGGGACAGGCGAAAACACCATATATTTT. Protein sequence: CASRNGTGENTIYF. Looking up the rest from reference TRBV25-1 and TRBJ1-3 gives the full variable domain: EADIYQTPRYLVIGTGKKITLECSQTMGHDKMYWYQQDPGMELHLIHYSYGVNSTEKGDLSSESTVSRIRTEHFPLTLESARPSHTSQYLCASRNGTGENTIYFGEGSWLTVV.